A single sample gave rise to the 29 T cell receptor beta chains below, sequenced in a study of Ad26.COV2.S vaccination and SARS-CoV-2 variants. As for treatment: over 15 received Ad26.COV2.S at low or high dose, single or two shots; about 5 received placebo; per-sample allocation not given. Specimens were obtained on day 63 following the first vaccine or placebo injection. Only in-frame clones appear in the TCRdb table, and some are missing; sequencing was by immunoSEQ multiplex PCR. The sample lists 300,000 to 350,000 clones, approximately 90% seen once, with around 4.5% in the top ten. Sequencing was performed on peripheral blood, taken in a trial of Ad26.COV2.S vaccine versus placebo. The receptors come from a person aged 18-60 years who received the Ad26.COV2.S COVID-19 vaccine or a placebo.

The chain couples TRBV4-2 to TRBJ1-5, with D tentatively TRBD1 (6 bases). CDR1 LGHNA and CDR2 YNFKEQ come from the germline V gene. Trimming took off 3 bases at V and 6 bases at J, with 18 bases between the two ends. The CDR3 has 16 residues. CDR3 region: CASSHGRGEGGQPQHF. The CDR3 DNA follows: TGTGCCAGCAGCCATGGAAGGGGTGAAGGGGGTCAGCCCCAGCATTTT.

The V gene is TRBV7-9, the J gene TRBJ2-1; D perhaps matches TRBD1 (6 bases). Trimming pared 1 base from V and 4 bases from J, leaving 11 bases between. Germline V lookup: CDR1 SEHNR, CDR2 FQNEAQ (reference sequence). The CDR3 runs 15 residues. The CDR3 nucleotides read TGTGCCAGCAGCTTAGTTAGGGGGTCGTACAATGAGCAGTTCTTC. As protein: CASSLVRGSYNEQFF.

This chain connects TRBV7-9 to TRBJ2-3; D assignment may be TRBD1 or TRBD2 (5 bases each). The CDR3 is 17 residues long. The V end was cut by 5 bases, the J end by 0 bases, with 18 bases between. Germline V lookup: CDR1 SEHNR, CDR2 FQNEAQ (reference sequence). This CDR3 is CASSQMEDTASTDTQYF. CDR3 DNA sequence: TGTGCCAGCAGCCAAATGGAGGACACCGCTAGCACAGATACGCAGTATTTT.

The chain joins TRBV6-6 to TRBJ2-2, with D tentatively TRBD2 (5 bases). The V end was cut by 5 bases, the J end by 2 bases, with 12 bases between. Germline lookup yields CDR1 MNHNY and CDR2 SVGAGI (reference sequence). The CDR3 consists of 15 residues. The CDR3 spells CASSPRGLNTGELFF. The CDR3 nucleotides read TGTGCCAGCAGTCCCCGGGGATTAAACACCGGGGAGCTGTTTTTT.

V and J are TRBV7-3 and TRBJ1-4, with D possibly TRBD1 on 5 matching bases. Trimming took 3 bases from V and 8 from J, leaving 16 bases between them. This CDR3 region has 15 residues. Germline CDR1 reads SGHTA; CDR2 reads FQGTGA. CDR3 DNA: TGTGCCAGCAGCTTGGGATCCGCGAAGGGGGAAAAACTGTTTTTT. This translates into CASSLGSAKGEKLFF.

V gene TRBV11-3 combines with J gene TRBJ2-5; D is ambiguous. The V gene lost 1 base and the J gene lost 3 bases, with 6 bases spanning the gap. The germline V gene encodes CDR1 SGHNT and CDR2 YENEEA. This CDR3 comprises 13 residues. CDR3 protein: CASSLGGEETQYF. DNA of the CDR3: TGTGCCAGCAGCTTAGGCGGCGAAGAGACCCAGTACTTC. Combining the CDR3 with reference TRBV11-3 and TRBJ2-5 gives the whole variable domain EAGVVQSPRYKIIEKKQPVAFWCNPISGHNTLYWYLQNLGQGPELLIRYENEEAVDDSQLPKDRFSAERLKGVDSTLKIQPAELGDSAVYLCASSLGGEETQYFGPGTRLLVL.

The chain is built from TRBV9 and TRBJ1-2; D is uncertain. The CDR3 consists of 13 residues. V dropped 2 bases and J dropped 4 bases, with 9 bases sitting between them. Germline CDR1 SGDLS, CDR2 YYNGEE. Here the CDR3 reads CASSVSWGYGYTF. The CDR3 region has the DNA TGTGCCAGCAGCGTTAGTTGGGGCTATGGCTACACCTTC. Supplemented by reference TRBV9 and TRBJ1-2, the full variable domain reads DSGVTQTPKHLITATGQRVTLRCSPRSGDLSVYWYQQSLDQGLQFLIQYYNGEERAKGNILERFSAQQFPDLHSELNLSSLELGDSALYFCASSVSWGYGYTFGSGTRLTVV.

This clone is a singleton in its sample. The chain joins TRBV7-8 to TRBJ2-6; D call uncertain. Trimming took off 5 bases at V and 4 bases at J, with 9 bases between the two ends. Germline V lookup: CDR1 SGHVS, CDR2 FQNEAQ. The CDR3 has 14 amino acids. In DNA, the CDR3 is TGTGCCAGCAGCGTAGTTTCGGGGGCCAACGTCCTGACTTTC. Its translation: CASSVVSGANVLTF.

The chain employs TRBV7-9 and TRBJ2-3; D not resolved. V gave up 6 bases and J gave up 2 bases, with 12 bases separating them. This CDR3 has 14 amino acids. The V gene's germline CDR1 is SEHNR and CDR2 FQNEAQ (reference sequence). The CDR3 nucleotides read TGTGCCAGCAGGGAAGGGCCTTCCACAGATACGCAGTATTTT. This encodes CASREGPSTDTQYF.

The chain has TRBV9 and TRBJ2-1, with 10 nucleotides matching TRBD2. The CDR3 length is 15 residues. Germline CDR1 reads SGDLS; CDR2 reads YYNGEE. V was pared by 0 bases and J by 5 bases, with 2 bases of the junction left unmatched. CDR3 nucleotide sequence: TGTGCCAGCAGCGTAGGAGCGGGGGGGGACAATGAGCAGTTCTTC. Amino acids: CASSVGAGGDNEQFF.

The chain has TRBV15 and TRBJ2-7; 9 bases map to TRBD1. Germline V gene lookup returns CDR1 LNHNV and CDR2 YYDKDF (reference sequence). With 11 bases clipped from V and 0 bases from J, the junction kept 5 bases outside the gene matches. The CDR3 has 13 residues. The CDR3 bases are TGTGCCTCTGGACAGGGGAGCTCCTACGAGCAGTACTTC. Its protein is CASGQGSSYEQYF.

This clone showed up just a few times. The chain has TRBV19 and TRBJ1-2; D not certain. The germline gives CDR1 LNHDA, CDR2 SQIVND (reference sequence). This CDR3 region has 13 residues. V was clipped by 1 base and J by 4 bases, with 7 bases between them. The CDR3 sequence: CASSIAQLYGYTF. The CDR3 nucleotides read TGTGCCAGTAGTATAGCCCAGCTCTATGGCTACACCTTC.

This clone was counted once. J is TRBJ1-1 and V is TRBV4-2, with D unclear. Germline V gives CDR1 LGHNA, CDR2 YNFKEQ. V was pared by 1 base and J by 2 bases, with 11 bases between. The CDR3 loop spans 15 amino acids. CDR3 nucleotide sequence: TGTGCCAGCAGCCAAGGAATGAGGGCTAACACTGAAGCTTTCTTT. Encoded protein: CASSQGMRANTEAFF.

CDR3 sequence: CASSQIVRETQYF. CDR3 coding DNA: TGTGCCAGCAGCCAAATTGTGCGGGAGACCCAGTACTTC. V is TRBV3-1 (or the pseudogene TRBV3-2) and J is TRBJ2-5; no definite D call. The V gene lost 2 bases and the J gene lost 5 bases, with 9 bases spanning the gap. This CDR3 region has 13 residues. Germline values: CDR1 LGHDT, CDR2 YNNKEL (reference sequence).

This clone was picked up a small number of times. The chain recombines TRBV7-2 with TRBJ2-2; possibly TRBD2 for D (7 bases). Trimming took 5 bases from V and 1 from J, leaving 20 bases between them. Germline V gene lookup returns CDR1 SGHTA and CDR2 FQGNSA. The CDR3 runs to 18 residues. CDR3 coding DNA: TGTGCCAGCAGCCCAGGGGACTATCTTTGGGAGAACACCGGGGAGCTGTTTTTT. Translated: CASSPGDYLWENTGELFF.

The chain combines TRBV6-6 with TRBJ1-6, with 7 bases fitting TRBD1. The CDR3 has 16 residues. Germline CDR1 reads MNHNY; CDR2 reads SVGAGI (reference sequence). Unmatched junction bases numbered 5, after V lost 5 bases and J lost 1 base. CDR3 bases: TGTGCCAGCAGTCGACAGGGAGGTTCCTATAATTCACCCCTCCACTTT. It specifies CASSRQGGSYNSPLHF.

V is TRBV13 and J is TRBJ2-7; 12 positions match TRBD2. With 0 bases clipped from V and 4 bases from J, the junction kept 4 bases outside the gene matches. The germline CDR1 and CDR2 sequences are PRHDT and FYEKMQ (reference sequence). This CDR3 comprises 16 residues. CDR3 DNA sequence: TGTGCCAGCAGCTTAGGGACTAGCGGGAGAAGGTACGAGCAGTACTTC. Translating it yields CASSLGTSGRRYEQYF.

V is TRBV19 and J is TRBJ1-1, with no clear D. Per germline, CDR1 LNHDA and CDR2 SQIVND (reference sequence). Trimming took off 5 bases at V and 3 bases at J, with 10 bases between the two ends. The length of the CDR3 is 13 residues. This CDR3 is CASSVTGYTEAFF. CDR3 DNA sequence: TGTGCCAGTAGTGTGACGGGGTACACTGAAGCTTTCTTT.

This clone was seen repeatedly, ten times or more. CDR3 nucleotides: TGCGCCAGCAGCCAAGATCTTACTAGCGGACCCGGGGAGCTGTTTTTT. Protein sequence: CASSQDLTSGPGELFF. V gene TRBV4-1 combines with J gene TRBJ2-2, with TRBD2 matching 8 bases. The germline V gene encodes CDR1 MGHRA and CDR2 YSYEKL. The CDR3 length is 16 residues. Trimming at V came to 0 bases and at J to 6 bases, leaving 6 bases not matched to a gene.

Worth noting for this clone: The DNA is left out, because the CDR3 cannot be placed on it with certainty; the CDR3 is given as TCRdb lists it. The chain recombines TRBV24-1 with TRBJ2-7. In germline, CDR1 is KGHDR, CDR2 SFDVKD. 18 amino acids form the CDR3, both terminal residues included. This chain's CDR3 is CATSDFFRFGARAFFQYF.

V and J are TRBV28 and TRBJ1-5, with 7 bases identical to TRBD1. In germline, CDR1 is MDHEN, CDR2 SYDVKM. With V trimmed by 6 bases and J by 16 bases, 6 bases remained unmatched. The CDR3 is 10 residues long. CDR3 sequence reads: CASSTDRVHF. The CDR3 DNA reads as TGTGCCAGCAGCACAGACAGGGTCCATTTT.

The genes are TRBV7-9 and TRBJ2-3; weak D call: TRBD1 (5 bases). Trimming left V 8 bases short and J 4 bases short, with 19 bases between. The CDR3 has 15 amino acids. CDR1 SEHNR and CDR2 FQNEAQ come from the germline V gene (reference sequence). CDR3: CASVTNPGNSDTQYF. CDR3 DNA: TGTGCCAGCGTCACAAACCCAGGGAACTCAGATACGCAGTATTTT.

The chain is built from TRBV6-5 and TRBJ2-1; possible D gene TRBD2, 6 bases. The V gene's germline CDR1 is MNHEY and CDR2 SVGAGI. V was pared by 6 bases and J by 15 bases, with 18 bases between. The CDR3 covers 12 residues. CDR3 in amino acids: CASSDGGRPWFF. The CDR3 DNA follows: TGTGCCAGCAGCGACGGGGGACGGCCCTGGTTCTTC.

Concerning this clone: The same CDR3 also results from other DNA sequences found in this sample. The chain is built from TRBV27 and TRBJ2-6, with D perhaps matching TRBD1 or TRBD2 (5 bases each). V lost 3 bases and J lost 4, with 10 bases in between. CDR1 and CDR2 (germline): MNHEY, SMNVEV (reference sequence). This CDR3 region has 15 residues. CDR3 region: CASSLGVSGANVLTF. CDR3 DNA sequence: TGTGCCAGCAGTTTGGGGGTTTCAGGGGCCAACGTCCTGACTTTC. The full variable domain, with the rest looked up from reference TRBV27 and TRBJ2-6, is EAQVTQNPRYLITVTGKKLTVTCSQNMNHEYMSWYRQDPGLGLRQIYYSMNVEVTDKGDVPEGYKVSRKEKRNFPLILESPSPNQTSLYFCASSLGVSGANVLTFGAGSRLTVL.

The chain carries TRBV27 and TRBJ1-5; D is unresolved. CDR3 length equals 17 residues. Trimming left V 4 bases short and J 2 bases short, with 18 bases between. The germline V gene encodes CDR1 MNHEY and CDR2 SMNVEV (reference sequence). The CDR3 DNA follows: TGTGCCAGCAGTTCGTGGGCGCCGAACCAGGGCAATCAGCCCCAGCATTTT. Its translation: CASSSWAPNQGNQPQHF.

The chain has TRBV28 and TRBJ1-1; D possibly corresponds to TRBD1 (5 bases). The CDR3 runs to 12 residues. Trimming shortened V by 2 bases and J by 6 bases, and 7 bases separated the two germline ends. CDR1 is MDHEN, CDR2 SYDVKM, per germline. The CDR3 sequence: CASSLGTPEAFF. The CDR3 DNA follows: TGTGCCAGCAGTTTAGGGACGCCTGAAGCTTTCTTT.

The chain recombines TRBV10-3 with TRBJ2-3; 7 bases match TRBD1. Trimming removed 2 bases from V and 0 bases from J; junction bases left unmatched: 5. Germline values: CDR1 ENHRY, CDR2 SYGVKD. This CDR3 region has 16 residues. The CDR3: CAISETGVSSTDTQYF. The CDR3 DNA sequence: TGTGCCATCAGTGAGACAGGGGTCTCTAGCACAGATACGCAGTATTTT.

The rearrangement joins TRBV5-1 to TRBJ1-2; D is uncertain. Germline V gene lookup returns CDR1 SGHRS and CDR2 YFSETQ. The V gene lost 4 bases and the J gene lost 2 bases, with 9 bases spanning the gap. The CDR3 has 13 amino acids. The CDR3, as DNA: TGCGCCAGCAGCCAAGGGCCCAACTATGGCTACACCTTC. Amino acids: CASSQGPNYGYTF.

The chain recombines TRBV28 with TRBJ1-4; TRBD1 might be the D (5 bases). Trimming removed 4 bases at V and 6 bases at J, with 18 bases between. Looked up from germline, CDR1 is MDHEN and CDR2 is SYDVKM. This CDR3 contains 16 residues. CDR3 sequence reads: CASSSSGWANYEKLFF. CDR3 nucleotides: TGTGCCAGCAGTTCCTCAGGGTGGGCAAACTATGAAAAACTGTTTTTT.